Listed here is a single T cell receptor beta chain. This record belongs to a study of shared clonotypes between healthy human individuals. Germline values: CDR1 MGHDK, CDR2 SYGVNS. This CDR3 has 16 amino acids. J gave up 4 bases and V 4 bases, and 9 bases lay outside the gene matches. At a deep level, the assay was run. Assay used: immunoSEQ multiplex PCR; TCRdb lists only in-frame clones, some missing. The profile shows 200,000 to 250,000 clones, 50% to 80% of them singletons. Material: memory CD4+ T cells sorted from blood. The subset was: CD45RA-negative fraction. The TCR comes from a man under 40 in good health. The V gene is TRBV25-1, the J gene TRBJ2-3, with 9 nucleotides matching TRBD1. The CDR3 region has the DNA TGTGCCAGCAGTGGGTCGACAGGGGGACGGGCAGATACGCAGTATTTT. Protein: CASSGSTGGRADTQYF.